These 6 T cell receptor beta chains originate from one sample sequenced in a study of beta chain features in type 1 diabetes (dated by TCRdb to between 2017 and 2018). The library was prepared using the immunoSEQ multiplex PCR assay. All of the isolated RNA was reverse transcribed with the High Capacity cDNA Reverse Transcription Kit, so expressed TCRB transcripts were sequenced. TCRdb stores this immuneACCESS table with in-frame sequences only. Part of the clones is absent; in the studies checked, under half of the shortfall reflects unresolved V genes, and no reason is known for the rest. For this sample there are fewer than 250,000 clones; 9.6% appear just once. Less than 0.035% of the sample lies in the top ten. The sequenced sample was naive CD4+ T cells from blood. What the cell subset or site label conveys for this sample: true naive CD4+ T cells. All receptors come from a woman aged 18-29 years in good health.

This chain connects TRBV5-8 to TRBJ2-1; possibly TRBD1 for D (6 bases). V lost 3 bases, J lost 10 bases, and 17 bases lay in between. The V gene's germline CDR1 is SGHTS and CDR2 YDEGEE. The CDR3 has 14 residues. The CDR3 is CASSYNREGREQFF. The CDR3 DNA reads as TGTGCCAGCAGCTACAACAGGGAAGGAAGGGAGCAGTTCTTC.

This chain links TRBV6-1 with TRBJ1-5, with TRBD1 matching 9 bases. V was pared by 6 bases and J by 5 bases, with 8 bases of the junction left unmatched. Germline CDR1 is MNHNS and CDR2 is SASEGT. This CDR3 is 15 amino acids long. In nucleotides, the CDR3 is TGTGCCAGCAGGGACGGGACAGGGCGTCATCAGCCCCAGCATTTT. Its translation: CASRDGTGRHQPQHF.

V is TRBV5-1 and J is TRBJ2-2, with no clear D. The CDR3 sequence is 14 residues long. Germline V gene lookup returns CDR1 SGHRS and CDR2 YFSETQ. V dropped 6 bases and J dropped 0 bases, with 9 bases sitting between them. The CDR3 DNA reads TGCGCCAGCATTGAGGCGGCGAACACCGGGGAGCTGTTTTTT. As protein: CASIEAANTGELFF. The entire variable domain, with the rest obtained from reference TRBV5-1 and TRBJ2-2, is as follows: KAGVTQTPRYLIKTRGQQVTLSCSPISGHRSVSWYQQTPGQGLQFLFEYFSETQRNKGNFPGRFSGRQFSNSRSEMNVSTLELGDSALYLCASIEAANTGELFFGEGSRLTVL.

The chain couples TRBV6-1 to TRBJ2-1; 14 bases align to TRBD2. The length of the CDR3 is 18 residues. Germline V gene lookup returns CDR1 MNHNS and CDR2 SASEGT. V was pared by 4 bases and J by 4 bases, with 9 bases of the junction left unmatched. The CDR3 here is CASSGRLAGGPAYNEQFF. CDR3 nucleotide sequence: TGTGCCAGCAGTGGGCGACTAGCGGGAGGGCCTGCTTACAATGAGCAGTTCTTC.

CDR3 sequence (DNA): TGTGCCAGCAGTGAACTCAGAGGAGGGAACACTGAAGCTTTCTTT. It is translated as CASSELRGGNTEAFF. The gene calls are TRBV6-1 and TRBJ1-1; D gene unclear. CDR1 is MNHNS and CDR2 is SASEGT in the germline V gene. Trimming took off 2 bases at V and 1 base at J, with 11 bases between the two ends. The CDR3 is 15 amino acids.

V is TRBV30 and J is TRBJ2-5; D possibly corresponds to TRBD2 (5 bases). CDR1 GTSNPN and CDR2 SVGIG come from the germline V gene (reference sequence). Deletions cut 5 bases from V and 2 bases from J, with 18 bases between. The CDR3 consists of 15 residues. The CDR3 loop reads CAWRMRVGRQETQYF. The CDR3 DNA reads TGTGCCTGGCGAATGAGGGTGGGTCGGCAAGAGACCCAGTACTTC.